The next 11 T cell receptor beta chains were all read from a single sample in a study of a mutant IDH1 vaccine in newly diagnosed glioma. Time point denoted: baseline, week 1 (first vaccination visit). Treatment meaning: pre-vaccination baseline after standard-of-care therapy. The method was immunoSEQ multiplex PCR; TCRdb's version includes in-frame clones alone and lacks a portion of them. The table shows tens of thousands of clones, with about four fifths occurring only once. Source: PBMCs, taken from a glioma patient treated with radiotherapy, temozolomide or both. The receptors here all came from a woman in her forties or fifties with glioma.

The DNA of the CDR3 is TGTGCCAGCAGCAGTCCGGGACAGTCGGAGCAGTACTTC. Translation: CASSSPGQSEQYF. This sequence joins TRBV9 and TRBJ2-7, with TRBD1 matching over 7 bases. Germline values: CDR1 SGDLS, CDR2 YYNGEE. The CDR3 is 13 residues long. V lost 4 bases to trimming and J lost 7 bases; unmatched junction nucleotides: 8.

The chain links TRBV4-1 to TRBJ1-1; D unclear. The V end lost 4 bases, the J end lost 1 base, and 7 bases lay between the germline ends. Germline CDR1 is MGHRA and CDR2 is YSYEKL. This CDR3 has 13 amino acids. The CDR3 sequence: CASSLRRNTEAFF. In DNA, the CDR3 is TGCGCCAGCAGCCTTAGGAGGAACACTGAAGCTTTCTTT.

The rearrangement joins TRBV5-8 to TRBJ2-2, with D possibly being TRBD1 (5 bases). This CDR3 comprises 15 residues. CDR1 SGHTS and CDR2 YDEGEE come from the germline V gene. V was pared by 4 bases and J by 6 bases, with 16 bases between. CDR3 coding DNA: TGTGCCAGCAGCCGACAAAGGGGCCGTTCCGGGGAGCTGTTTTTT. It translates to CASSRQRGRSGELFF. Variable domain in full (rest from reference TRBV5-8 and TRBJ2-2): EAGVTQSPTHLIKTRGQQATLRCSPISGHTSVYWYQQALGLGLQFLLWYDEGEERNRGNFPPRFSGRQFPNYSSELNVNALELEDSALYLCASSRQRGRSGELFFGEGSRLTVL.

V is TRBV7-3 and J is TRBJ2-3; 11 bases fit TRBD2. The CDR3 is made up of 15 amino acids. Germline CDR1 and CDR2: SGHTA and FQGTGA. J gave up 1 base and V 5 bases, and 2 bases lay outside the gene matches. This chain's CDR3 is CASSALAGGTDTQYF. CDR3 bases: TGTGCCAGCAGCGCACTAGCGGGGGGCACAGATACGCAGTATTTT.

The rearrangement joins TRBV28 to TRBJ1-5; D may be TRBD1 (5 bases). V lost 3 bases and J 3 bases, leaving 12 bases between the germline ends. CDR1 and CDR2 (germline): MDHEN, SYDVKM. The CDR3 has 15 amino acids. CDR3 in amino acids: CASSLVPGLNQPQHF. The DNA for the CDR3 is TGTGCCAGCAGTTTGGTTCCGGGGCTCAATCAGCCCCAGCATTTT.

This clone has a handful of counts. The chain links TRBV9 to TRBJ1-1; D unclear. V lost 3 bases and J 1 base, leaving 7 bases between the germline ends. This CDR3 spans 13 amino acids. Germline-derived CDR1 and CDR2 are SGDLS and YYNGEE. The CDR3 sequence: CASSERSNTEAFF. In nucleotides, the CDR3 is TGTGCCAGCAGCGAGAGATCGAACACTGAAGCTTTCTTT.

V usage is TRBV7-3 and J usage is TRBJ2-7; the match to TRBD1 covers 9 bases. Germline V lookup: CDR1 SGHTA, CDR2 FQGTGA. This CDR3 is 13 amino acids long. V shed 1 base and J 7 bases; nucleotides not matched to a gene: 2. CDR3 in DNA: TGTGCCAGCAGCTTAATGGGGACAGGGGAGCAGTACTTC. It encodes CASSLMGTGEQYF. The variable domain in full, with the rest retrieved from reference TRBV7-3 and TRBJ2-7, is GAGVSQTPSNKVTEKGKYVELRCDPISGHTALYWYRQSLGQGPEFLIYFQGTGAADDSGLPNDRFFAVRPEGSVSTLKIQRTERGDSAVYLCASSLMGTGEQYFGPGTRLTVT.

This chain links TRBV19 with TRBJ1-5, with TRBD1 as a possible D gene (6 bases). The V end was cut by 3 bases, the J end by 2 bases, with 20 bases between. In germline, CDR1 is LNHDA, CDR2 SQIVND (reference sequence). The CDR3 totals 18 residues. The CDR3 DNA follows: TGTGCCAGTAGTATCACGAATTCCAGACAGGCTGGCAATCAGCCCCAGCATTTT. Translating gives CASSITNSRQAGNQPQHF.

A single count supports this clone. CDR3 coding DNA: TGCAGCGGTACGACAGGGACCGACAACACAGATACGCAGTATTTT. It specifies CSGTTGTDNTDTQYF. The chain couples TRBV29-1 to TRBJ2-3; 7 positions agree with TRBD1. This CDR3 has 15 amino acids. The V and J ends lost 7 bases and 2 bases, in that order; junction bases with no gene match: 12. Germline V gene sequence: CDR1 SQVTM, CDR2 ANQGSEA.

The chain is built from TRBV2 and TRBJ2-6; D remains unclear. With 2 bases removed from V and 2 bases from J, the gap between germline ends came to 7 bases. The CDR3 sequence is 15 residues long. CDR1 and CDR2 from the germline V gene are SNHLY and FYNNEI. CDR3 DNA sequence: TGTGCCAGCAGTGAATCAGGAGCTGGGGCCAACGTCCTGACTTTC. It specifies CASSESGAGANVLTF.

As DNA, the CDR3 is TGTGCCAGCAGTGAATCGGAGGTAAATGAGCAGTTCTTC. It encodes CASSESEVNEQFF. The gene calls are TRBV2 and TRBJ2-1; TRBD2 is a possible D gene (5 bases). The CDR3 runs to 13 residues. Between the trimmed V and J ends, which lost 2 bases and 7 bases, there was a span of 9 bases. The V gene's germline CDR1 is SNHLY and CDR2 FYNNEI.